This T cell receptor beta chain was captured by sequencing in a study of neurological immune-mediated disorders (dated by TCRdb to the late 2010s). At the level of the whole study: Using UMI-based sequencing, the study compared peripheral blood TCR-beta repertoires from patients with HTLV-I-associated myelopathy (HAM/TSP), patients with multiple sclerosis, and healthy controls. The cohort included approximately 68 subjects: around 15 with HAM/TSP, some 35 with multiple sclerosis, and approximately 20 healthy controls. The approximately 99 TCR-beta libraries included longitudinal samples, technical triplicates and paired sorted CD4+ and CD8+ T-cell subsets alongside PBMC samples.

For CDR1 and CDR2, the germline V gene lists SGHRS and YFSETQ. V was cut back by 4 bases and J by 6 bases, leaving a gap of 11 bases between them. The CDR3 holds 12 amino acids from the cysteine to the phenylalanine. The entry retains the CDR3 DNA only, 36 bases that are in frame from base 1. The healthy controls were volunteers from a blood bank in Maryland, USA. Libraries from unsorted PBMCs were made from 2 million PBMCs kept in RNAlater at -80 degrees C until RNA extraction. Peripheral blood underwent Ficoll-Hypaque density gradient centrifugation to isolate PBMCs, which were then cryopreserved in liquid nitrogen. To synthesize cDNA, template-switch 5'RACE was performed with a primer carrying a 10-nucleotide random unique molecular identifier so that each TCR transcript was tagged. Each sequencing run produced over 180 million TCR-beta sequences covering 15-18 subjects. Total RNA was extracted with the RNeasy kit. The KAPA Real-time Library Amplification kit was used to amplify TCR-beta VDJ regions with primers targeting the TCR constant region and the 5'RACE anchor. Sample indexes and Illumina adaptors were added in a first PCR, and a second PCR then increased library yield. After Ampure bead purification, the roughly 650 bp TCR product was size-selected on a 2% E-gel SizeSelection system. Library quality was checked on a Bioanalyzer, concentration was measured with Qubit, and libraries were quantified with the Kapa Library Quantification kit before pooling. Libraries were sequenced paired-end 2 x 150 bp on an Illumina HiSeq 2500. To increase sequence diversity, about 25-31% phiX was spiked into each library pool. Turning to the authors' computational methods: The quality-filtered reads were processed with the UMI-based MiGEC pipeline, whose error correction step removed more than 80% of the raw TCR sequences. VDJ genes were aligned to IMGT germline references, and each clonotype was defined by a unique CDR3 amino acid sequence together with V-J genes. VDJtools evaluated clonal expansion, Shannon diversity and CDR3 relatedness (CalcPairwiseDistances, ClusterSamples); CLCbio workbench built phylogenetic trees. Expanded clones were defined as having at least 8 unique UMIs, based on coefficient-of-variation modelling across technical triplicates. TCRdb passed the public sequencing reads through fastp at Q25 and MiXCR, retaining productive beta sequences. Every entry covers one CDR3 protein and lists the most common genes and DNA from its rows. TCRdb's processing, not the authors', yielded these V and J calls. The sample table records about 16,000 distinct CDR3 sequences; less than 25% of these occur just once. In total, the top ten clones hold 23% of the sample.

This clonotype came up many times. This clone's antigen is unknown. No base quality values were provided; no much bigger clone lies one nucleotide off. Results the study describes overall, beyond this receptor: TCR clonal expansion was highest in HAM/TSP patients and lowest in MS patients, with MS patients falling below even healthy controls. No identical CDR3 amino acid sequences were shared among expanded clones across subjects, suggesting private TCR-beta repertoires in all groups.

Rearrangement joined TRBV5-1 to TRBJ2-7; the D gene is perhaps TRBD2, from 6 matching bases. Sequencing was performed on PBMCs. The source of this sequence is a man over 45 in good health. The CDR3 reads as follows: CASSPGGGEQYF. The sequenced DNA: TGCGCCAGCAGCCCCGGGGGTGGCGAGCAGTACTTC.